A selection of T cell receptor beta chains follows, all from one sample in a study of T cells after yellow fever vaccination. One entry per CDR3 protein, called by TCRdb with MiXCR from the 5' RACE reads. The sample has a few hundred thousand distinct CDR3 sequences; 18% are singletons. The sample in question was PBMCs, obtained before the yellow fever booster vaccination. Receptors originate from a man aged 18 to 30 who received the YFV17D yellow fever vaccine. CDR3s include the opening cysteine and the closing phenylalanine or tryptophan. The D gene is left open where the match is weak. Some rows have no size entry. The others give once, few or many, or a class for an expanded clone.

TRBJ1-4 TRBV7-9 few . 12 TGTGCCAGCAGCTTGGGGGACGAAAAACTGTTTTTT CASSLGDEKLFF
TRBJ1-4 TRBV7-9 few . 13 TGTGCCAGCAGCTTATGGGGGAGTGAAAAACTGTTTTTT CASSLWGSEKLFF
TRBJ2-7 TRBV5-4 few TRBD2 16 TGTGCCAGCAGCTTGGGTTCGGGACTACCCTTCTACGAGCAGTACTTC CASSLGSGLPFYEQYF
TRBJ2-2 TRBV7-9 . TRBD2 15 TGTGCCAGCATTCGCGGGGGGCCTTACACCGGGGAGCTGTTTTTT CASIRGGPYTGELFF
TRBJ2-5 TRBV11-2 few . 15 TGTGCCAGCAGGGACTTGGGGGGACAGCAAGAGACCCAGTACTTC CASRDLGGQQETQYF
TRBJ2-3 TRBV20-1 few . 12 TGCAGTGCCCCAGCTTTGGGAGATACGCAGTATTTT CSAPALGDTQYF
TRBJ2-3 TRBV9 . . 13 TGTGCCAGCAGCGTAGGTTCTAGCGATACGCAGTATTTT CASSVGSSDTQYF
TRBJ2-3 TRBV5-4 . . 14 TGTGCCAGCAGCTTGGATATGGGGGACGGTGCGCAGTATTTT CASSLDMGDGAQYF
TRBJ2-7 TRBV10-2 few TRBD1 16 TGCGCCAGCGTAGGGGGACAGGATGGATTTTGGTACGAGCAGTACTTC CASVGGQDGFWYEQYF
TRBJ1-6 TRBV4-3 few TRBD1 16 TGCGCCAGCAGCCAAGTGTTGACAGGGGAGGGATCACCCCTCCACTTT CASSQVLTGEGSPLHF
TRBJ2-3 TRBV20-1 . TRBD2 14 TGCAGTGCTCCTCTAGCGGGGCTCGGAGATACGCAGTATTTT CSAPLAGLGDTQYF
TRBJ1-2 TRBV10-3 few . 13 TGTGCCATCAGTGTACATCTTGGGGACGGCTACACCTTC CAISVHLGDGYTF
TRBJ1-1 TRBV7-2 . . 16 TGTGCCAGCAGCACCGGGCCCGGGAGCCCTAACACTGAAGCTTTCTTT CASSTGPGSPNTEAFF
TRBJ2-2 TRBV6-1 . . 15 TGTGCCAGCAGGATCCGGGACACGAACACCGGGGAGCTGTTTTTT CASRIRDTNTGELFF
TRBJ2-1 TRBV4-3 . TRBD2 16 TGCGCCAGCAGCCAGGGCGTAGCGGGATCCGATTATGAGCAGTTCTTC CASSQGVAGSDYEQFF